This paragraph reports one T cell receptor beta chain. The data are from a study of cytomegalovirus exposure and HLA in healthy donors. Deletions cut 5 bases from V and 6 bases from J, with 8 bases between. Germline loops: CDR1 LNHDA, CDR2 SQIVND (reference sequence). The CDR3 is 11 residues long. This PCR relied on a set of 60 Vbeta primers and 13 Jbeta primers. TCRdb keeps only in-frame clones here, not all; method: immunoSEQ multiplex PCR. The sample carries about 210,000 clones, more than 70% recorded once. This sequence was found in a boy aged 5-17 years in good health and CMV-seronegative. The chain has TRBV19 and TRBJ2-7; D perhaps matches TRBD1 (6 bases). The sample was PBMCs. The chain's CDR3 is CASSAGVEQYF. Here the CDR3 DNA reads TGTGCCAGTAGTGCAGGGGTCGAGCAGTACTTC.